The clone carrying this T cell receptor (beta chain) was seen more than once but under ten times. What it binds is unknown. This sample was included in a study of PD-1 blockade in classical Hodgkin lymphoma. Study results and limitations: At baseline, newly diagnosed patients reportedly showed less TCR diversity than healthy donors.

Produced via immunoSEQ multiplex PCR; TCRdb's table is partial and in-frame only. The table includes about 110,000 clones, roughly nine tenths detected once. There was relapse after autologous stem cell transplantation in every patient, and there was variation in brentuximab vedotin exposure. The V end was cut by 4 bases, the J end by 0 bases, with 18 bases between. The CDR3 consists of 17 residues. CDR1 MDHEN and CDR2 SYDVKM come from the germline V gene. This chain joins TRBV28 and TRBJ1-2; tentatively, D is TRBD1 (5 bases). The receptor was isolated from a human donor with classical Hodgkin lymphoma. This material consisted of peripheral blood mononuclear cells (PBMCs), taken before the second cycle of nivolumab. The CDR3 nucleotides are TGTGCCAGCAGTTCCCCCTGGGGCAGAGAGGCTAACTATGGCTACACCTTC. Encoded protein: CASSSPWGREANYGYTF.